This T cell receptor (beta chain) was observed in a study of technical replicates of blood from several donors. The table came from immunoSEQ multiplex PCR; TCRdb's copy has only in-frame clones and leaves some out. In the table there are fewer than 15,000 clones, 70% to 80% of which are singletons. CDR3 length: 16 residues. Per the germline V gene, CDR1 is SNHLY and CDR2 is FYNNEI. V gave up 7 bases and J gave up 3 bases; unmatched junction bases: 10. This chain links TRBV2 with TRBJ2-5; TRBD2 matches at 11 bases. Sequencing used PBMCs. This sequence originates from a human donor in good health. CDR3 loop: CASMAELAGEKETQYF. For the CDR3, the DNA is TGTGCCAGCATGGCCGAACTAGCGGGAGAGAAAGAGACCCAGTACTTC.